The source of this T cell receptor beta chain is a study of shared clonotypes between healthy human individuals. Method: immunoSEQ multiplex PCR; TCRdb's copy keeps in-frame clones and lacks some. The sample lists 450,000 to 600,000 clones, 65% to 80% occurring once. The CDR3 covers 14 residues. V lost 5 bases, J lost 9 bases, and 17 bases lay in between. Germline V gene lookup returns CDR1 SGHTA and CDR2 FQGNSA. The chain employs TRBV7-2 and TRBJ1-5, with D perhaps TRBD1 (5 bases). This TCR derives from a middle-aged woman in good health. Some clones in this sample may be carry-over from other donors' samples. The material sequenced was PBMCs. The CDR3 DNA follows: TGTGCCAGCAGCATAGAGTTAGGGGTTTTGCCCCAGCATTTT. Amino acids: CASSIELGVLPQHF.